This entry describes one TCR beta chain. What it recognizes is unknown. Relying on iRepertoire HTBI primers and Arm-PCR of CDR3 regions, the team built TCR beta libraries. TCRdb recomputed calls from the multiplex PCR reads with MiXCR, one row per CDR3 protein. The sample shows about 470,000 distinct CDR3 sequences, about a fifth of them seen only once. The data originate from a study of regulatory T cells in long-lasting Graves disease. Time point meaning: persistent/refractory GD, antithyroid drugs over 5 years with positive TRAb. PBMC-extracted RNA yielded the TCR library. The V gene's germline CDR1 is LNHDA and CDR2 SQIVND (reference sequence). The CDR3 is 16 amino acids. Losses at the gene ends were 3 bases for V and 1 base for J; bases not matched to a gene: 0. General study findings and limits: A greater number of public clonotypes (approximately 2,700) was shared by persistent patients than by new patients (roughly 880). The study found lower TCR diversity in persistent Graves' patients than in newly diagnosed ones. Segments TRBV28, TRBJ1-2 and TRBJ2-5 showed preferential usage in persistent disease. Accuracy was perhaps lowered by the small sample size.

Here the sequenced sample was peripheral blood mononuclear cells (PBMCs), taken when the disease was refractory, from a patient treated with antithyroid drugs. This rearrangement joins TRBV19 to TRBJ2-2; 12 nucleotides agree with TRBD2. The receptor's source is a female donor with Graves disease. The CDR3 loop is CASSMGLAGNTGELFF. CDR3 DNA: TGTGCCAGTAGTATGGGACTAGCGGGGAACACCGGGGAGCTGTTTTTT.